The 15 T cell receptor beta chains reported below all come from one sample, sequenced in a study of cytomegalovirus exposure and HLA in healthy donors. The PCR employed 60 Vbeta primers together with 13 Jbeta primers. Some clones are missing from TCRdb's copy, which holds only in-frame ones; the method was immunoSEQ multiplex PCR. The sample has about 240,000 clones, over 70% seen once; the top ten hold 8%. Sequencing was performed on PBMCs. All receptors come from a woman in her sixties in good health and CMV-seropositive.

The genes are TRBV30 and TRBJ1-5, with D perhaps matching TRBD1 (6 bases). Germline V gives CDR1 GTSNPN, CDR2 SVGIG (reference sequence). CDR3 length: 16 amino acids. The V end lost 3 bases, the J end lost 0 bases, and 15 bases lay between the germline ends. CDR3 residues: CAWSNYREVSNQPQHF. The CDR3 bases are TGTGCCTGGAGCAACTACAGGGAAGTTAGCAATCAGCCCCAGCATTTT. Looking up the rest from reference TRBV30 and TRBJ1-5 gives the full variable domain: SQTIHQWPATLVQPVGSPLSLECTVEGTSNPNLYWYRQAAGRGLQLLFYSVGIGQISSEVPQNLSASRPQDRQFILSSKKLLLSDSGFYLCAWSNYREVSNQPQHFGDGTRLSIL.

This chain joins TRBV7-9 and TRBJ2-5; TRBD1 agrees at 9 bases. Germline loops: CDR1 SEHNR, CDR2 FQNEAQ (reference sequence). V shed 4 bases and J 4 bases; nucleotides not matched to a gene: 7. The CDR3 consists of 15 residues. The CDR3 sequence: CASSSDQTGGETQYF. CDR3 coding DNA: TGTGCCAGCAGCTCGGACCAGACAGGGGGAGAGACCCAGTACTTC.

The V and J genes are TRBV5-1 and TRBJ1-2, with 8 nucleotides matching TRBD1. Trimming removed 2 bases from V and 4 bases from J; junction bases left unmatched: 7. Per germline, CDR1 SGHRS and CDR2 YFSETQ. The CDR3 runs 15 residues. The DNA for the CDR3 is TGCGCCAGCAGCTTACGGACAGGGACAACCTATGGCTACACCTTC. Encoded protein: CASSLRTGTTYGYTF.

The chain joins TRBV10-2 to TRBJ2-7, with 11 bases lining up with TRBD2. This CDR3 contains 13 residues. Germline values: CDR1 WSHSY, CDR2 SAAADI. The V segment lost 8 bases and the J segment 5 bases; nucleotides outside the gene matches: 5. CDR3 in DNA: TGCGCCAGCCACCTAGCGGGAGGCCACGAGCAGTACTTC. Its translation is CASHLAGGHEQYF.

CDR3 nucleotide sequence: TGCGCCAGCAGGGGCAGCCTGTACTCTGGGGCCAACGTCCTGACTTTC. It specifies CASRGSLYSGANVLTF. The chain joins TRBV5-1 to TRBJ2-6; D ambiguous. V dropped 5 bases and J dropped 0 bases, with 12 bases sitting between them. From germline, CDR1 is SGHRS and CDR2 YFSETQ. The CDR3 runs 16 residues. Drawing the rest from reference TRBV5-1 and TRBJ2-6, the complete variable domain is KAGVTQTPRYLIKTRGQQVTLSCSPISGHRSVSWYQQTPGQGLQFLFEYFSETQRNKGNFPGRFSGRQFSNSRSEMNVSTLELGDSALYLCASRGSLYSGANVLTFGAGSRLTVL.

CDR3 protein: CASSVDSSYNEQFF. CDR3 in DNA: TGTGCCAGCAGCGTGGACAGCTCCTACAATGAGCAGTTCTTC. The chain carries TRBV5-5 and TRBJ2-1, with a tentative D call TRBD1 (6 bases). Germline CDR1 and CDR2: SGHKS and YYEKEE (reference sequence). V lost 4 bases to trimming and J lost 0 bases, with 8 bases between them. This CDR3 spans 14 amino acids.

This rearrangement joins TRBV7-9 to TRBJ2-1; TRBD2 matches at 7 bases. After removal of 2 bases from V and 8 bases from J, the junction contained 9 bases not matched to a gene. The V gene's germline CDR1 is SEHNR and CDR2 FQNEAQ (reference sequence). This CDR3 has 15 amino acids. The CDR3 DNA follows: TGTGCCAGCAGCTTAAGGACCAGCGGGACTTATGAGCAGTTCTTC. It specifies CASSLRTSGTYEQFF.

The rearrangement uses TRBV4-1 and TRBJ2-7, with 11 bases identical to TRBD2. The CDR3 spans 17 residues. V shed 0 bases and J 0 bases; nucleotides not matched to a gene: 4. In germline, CDR1 is MGHRA, CDR2 YSYEKL. In DNA, the CDR3 is TGCGCCAGCAGCCAAGAGGGACTAGCGGTTAGCTCCTACGAGCAGTACTTC. As protein: CASSQEGLAVSSYEQYF.

This chain joins TRBV9 and TRBJ2-1, with 8 bases identical to TRBD2. The CDR3 totals 15 residues. The trim removed 2 bases at V and 3 bases at J, leaving 4 bases unmatched. Germline CDR1 SGDLS, CDR2 YYNGEE. The CDR3, as DNA: TGTGCCAGCAGCGTTAGCGGGATCGGCTACAATGAGCAGTTCTTC. Amino acids: CASSVSGIGYNEQFF.

CDR3 amino acids: CASSLTGRVGGLKPYEQYF. CDR3 bases: TGTGCCAGCAGCTTAACGGGGAGGGTCGGTGGACTAAAACCCTACGAGCAGTACTTC. The chain combines TRBV7-3 with TRBJ2-7, with 7 bases lining up with TRBD2. This CDR3 spans 19 amino acids. V lost 0 bases, J lost 2 bases, and 16 bases stayed unmatched. From germline, CDR1 is SGHTA and CDR2 FQGTGA.

The rearrangement uses TRBV29-1 and TRBJ2-3, with 8 bases aligning to TRBD2. Germline assignment: CDR1 SQVTM and CDR2 ANQGSEA. The CDR3 is made up of 13 amino acids. V shed 4 bases and J 5 bases; nucleotides not matched to a gene: 5. This CDR3 is CSVGAGARDTQYF. The CDR3 nucleotides are TGCAGCGTTGGAGCGGGAGCAAGAGATACGCAGTATTTT.

V gene TRBV28 combines with J gene TRBJ2-7, with 11 bases matching TRBD1. After removal of 2 bases from V and 3 bases from J, the junction contained 3 bases not matched to a gene. Per germline, CDR1 MDHEN and CDR2 SYDVKM. The CDR3 sequence is 15 residues long. The DNA of the CDR3 is TGTGCCAGCAGTTTACGGACAGGGGGCTTCTACGAGCAGTACTTC. This codes for CASSLRTGGFYEQYF.

This clone has just a few counts. The chain has TRBV6-6 and TRBJ2-2; unclear D gene. The V gene's germline CDR1 is MNHNY and CDR2 SVGAGI (reference sequence). This CDR3 has 14 amino acids. V shed 5 bases and J shed 7 bases, with 14 bases lying between them. The CDR3 sequence is CASSTSPGGGELFF. As DNA, the CDR3 is TGTGCCAGCAGTACCAGTCCGGGTGGCGGGGAGCTGTTTTTT.

V is TRBV12-5 and J is TRBJ2-3; 7 nucleotides match TRBD2. Germline CDR1 LGHNT, CDR2 FRNRAP. The length of the CDR3 is 16 residues. V dropped 0 bases and J dropped 5; count of bases not matched to a gene: 8. The CDR3 DNA follows: TGTGCTAGTGGTTTGGTGGGGGAGGGTGTTAAAGATACGCAGTATTTT. This sequence encodes CASGLVGEGVKDTQYF.

V usage is TRBV6-5 and J usage is TRBJ2-1, with 8 bases lining up with TRBD2. The J segment lost 8 bases and the V segment lost 6 bases, leaving 9 bases of the junction unmatched. This CDR3 is built from 14 residues. Germline assignment: CDR1 MNHEY and CDR2 SVGAGI. CDR3 in DNA: TGTGCCAGCAGGGTAGCGGAAGCGGGGGATGAGCAGTTCTTC. It codes for CASRVAEAGDEQFF.